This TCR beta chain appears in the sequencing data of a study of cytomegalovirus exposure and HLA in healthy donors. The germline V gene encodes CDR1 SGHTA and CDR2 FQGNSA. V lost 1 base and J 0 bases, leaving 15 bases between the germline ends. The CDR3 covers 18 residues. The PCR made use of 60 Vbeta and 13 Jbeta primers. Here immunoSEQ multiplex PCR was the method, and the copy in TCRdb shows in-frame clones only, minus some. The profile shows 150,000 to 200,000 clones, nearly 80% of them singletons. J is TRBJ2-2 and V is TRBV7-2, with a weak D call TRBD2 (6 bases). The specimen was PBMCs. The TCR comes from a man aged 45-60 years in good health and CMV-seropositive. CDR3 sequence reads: CASSLGSLARANTGELFF. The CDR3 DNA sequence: TGTGCCAGCAGCTTAGGGTCCCTAGCGAGAGCGAACACCGGGGAGCTGTTTTTT.